This TCR beta chain derives from a study of control samples from healthy donors and cancer patients. Method: immunoSEQ multiplex PCR; TCRdb's copy keeps in-frame clones and lacks some. The sample has approximately 190,000 clones. The germline V gene has CDR1 MDHEN and CDR2 SYDVKM. The CDR3 runs 14 residues. Trimming at V came to 2 bases and at J to 15 bases, leaving 7 bases not matched to a gene. The receptor was isolated from a woman in her 30s in good health. The sample comprised blood. The chain joins TRBV28 to TRBJ2-1, with 13 bases matching TRBD2. In nucleotides, the CDR3 is TGTGCCAGCAGTTTAACTAGCGGGGGGGCCTCTGGGTTCTTC. This sequence encodes CASSLTSGGASGFF.